This TCR beta chain is drawn from a study of blood T cell repertoires in COVID-19. Study-level information: The samples span acute and convalescent COVID-19 from the United States, Italy and Spain. Sources were T cells, B-cell-depleted T cells, or PBMCs; the material itself was cDNA or gDNA.

Study processing details: Researchers report that nucleated cell counts were estimated from reference gene primer amplification. Here immunoSEQ multiplex PCR was the method, and the copy in TCRdb shows in-frame clones only, minus some. Clone size and the V and J calls come from that table; the DNA yielded D and trimming. Among 250,000 to 300,000 clones listed, roughly 88% were seen once. Germline V gene data show CDR1 as KGHDR and CDR2 as SFDVKD. The CDR3 is 17 residues long. With 3 bases clipped from V and 0 bases from J, the junction kept 6 bases outside the gene matches. The chain combines TRBV24-1 with TRBJ2-3, with 9 bases aligning to TRBD2. The sequenced material came from peripheral blood. The receptor was derived from a young woman who had recovered from COVID-19. The CDR3 coding sequence is TGTGCCACCAGTGATGGGACTAGCAGTTCTAGCACAGATACGCAGTATTTT. Translated: CATSDGTSSSSTDTQYF.